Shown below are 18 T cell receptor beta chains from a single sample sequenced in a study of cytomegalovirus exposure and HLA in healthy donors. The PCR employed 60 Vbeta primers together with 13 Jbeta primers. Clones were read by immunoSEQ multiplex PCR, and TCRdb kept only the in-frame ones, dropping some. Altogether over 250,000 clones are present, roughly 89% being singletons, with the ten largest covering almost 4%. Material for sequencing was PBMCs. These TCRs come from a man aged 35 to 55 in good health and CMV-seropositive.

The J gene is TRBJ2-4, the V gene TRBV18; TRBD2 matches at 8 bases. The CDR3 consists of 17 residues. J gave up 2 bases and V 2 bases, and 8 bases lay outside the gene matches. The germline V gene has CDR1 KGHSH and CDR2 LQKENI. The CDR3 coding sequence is TGTGCCAGCTCACCAACGGGGGCGGGAGGAACCAAAAACATTCAGTACTTC. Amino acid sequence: CASSPTGAGGTKNIQYF.

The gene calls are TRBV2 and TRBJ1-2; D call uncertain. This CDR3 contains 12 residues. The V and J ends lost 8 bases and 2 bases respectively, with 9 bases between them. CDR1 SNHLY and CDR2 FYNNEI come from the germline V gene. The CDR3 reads CASPERNYGYTF. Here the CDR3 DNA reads TGTGCCAGCCCCGAGAGAAACTATGGCTACACCTTC.

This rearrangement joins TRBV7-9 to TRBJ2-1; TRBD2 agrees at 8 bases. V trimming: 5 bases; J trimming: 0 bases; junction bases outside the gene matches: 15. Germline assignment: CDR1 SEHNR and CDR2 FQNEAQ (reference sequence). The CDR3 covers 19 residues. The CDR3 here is CASSDTMAGGPLSYNEQFF. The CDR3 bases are TGTGCCAGCAGCGACACTATGGCGGGAGGCCCACTCTCCTACAATGAGCAGTTCTTC. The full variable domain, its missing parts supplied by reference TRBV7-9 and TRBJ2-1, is DTGVSQNPRHKITKRGQNVTFRCDPISEHNRLYWYRQTLGQGPEFLTYFQNEAQLEKSRLLSDRFSAERPKGSFSTLEIQRTEQGDSAMYLCASSDTMAGGPLSYNEQFFGPGTRLTVL.

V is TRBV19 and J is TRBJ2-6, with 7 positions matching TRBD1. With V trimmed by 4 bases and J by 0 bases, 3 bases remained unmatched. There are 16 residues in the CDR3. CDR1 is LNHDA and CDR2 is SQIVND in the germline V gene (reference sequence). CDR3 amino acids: CASSNRGISGANVLTF. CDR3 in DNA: TGTGCCAGTAGTAACAGGGGAATCTCTGGGGCCAACGTCCTGACTTTC.

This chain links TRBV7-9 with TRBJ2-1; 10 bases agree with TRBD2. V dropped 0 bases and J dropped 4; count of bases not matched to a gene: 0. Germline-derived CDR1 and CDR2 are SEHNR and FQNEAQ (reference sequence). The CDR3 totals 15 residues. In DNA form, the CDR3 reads TGTGCCAGCAGCTTAGCTAGCGGGGGGTACAATGAGCAGTTCTTC. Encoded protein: CASSLASGGYNEQFF.

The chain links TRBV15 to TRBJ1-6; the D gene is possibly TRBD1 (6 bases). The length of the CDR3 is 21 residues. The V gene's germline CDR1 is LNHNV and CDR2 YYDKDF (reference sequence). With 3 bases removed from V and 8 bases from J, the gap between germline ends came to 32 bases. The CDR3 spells CATSRLDKETGQLWNDSPLHF. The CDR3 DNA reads TGTGCCACCAGCAGGTTAGACAAGGAAACAGGGCAGTTGTGGAATGATTCACCCCTCCACTTT.

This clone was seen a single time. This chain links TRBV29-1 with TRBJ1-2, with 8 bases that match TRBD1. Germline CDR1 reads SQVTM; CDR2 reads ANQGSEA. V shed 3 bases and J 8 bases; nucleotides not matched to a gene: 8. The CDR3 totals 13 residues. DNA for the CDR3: TGCAGCGTTGATAGCCAGGGGGCGCAAGGCTACACCTTC. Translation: CSVDSQGAQGYTF. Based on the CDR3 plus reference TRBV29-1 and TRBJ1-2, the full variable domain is SAVISQKPSRDICQRGTSLTIQCQVDSQVTMMFWYRQQPGQSLTLIATANQGSEATYESGFVIDKFPISRPNLTFSTLTVSNMSPEDSSIYLCSVDSQGAQGYTFGSGTRLTVV.

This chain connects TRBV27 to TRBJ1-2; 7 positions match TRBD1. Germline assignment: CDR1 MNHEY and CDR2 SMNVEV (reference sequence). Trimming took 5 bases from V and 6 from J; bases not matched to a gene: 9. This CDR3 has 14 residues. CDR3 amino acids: CASSPQGGVNGYTF. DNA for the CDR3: TGTGCCAGCAGTCCTCAGGGGGGAGTCAATGGCTACACCTTC.

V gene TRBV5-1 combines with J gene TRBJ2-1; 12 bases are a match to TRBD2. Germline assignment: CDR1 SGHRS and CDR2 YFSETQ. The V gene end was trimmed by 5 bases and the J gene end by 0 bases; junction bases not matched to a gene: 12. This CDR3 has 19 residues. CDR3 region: CASRMGGTSGPSSYNEQFF. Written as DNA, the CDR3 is TGCGCCAGCAGGATGGGGGGGACTAGCGGGCCTAGCTCCTACAATGAGCAGTTCTTC. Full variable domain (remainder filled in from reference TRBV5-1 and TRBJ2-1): KAGVTQTPRYLIKTRGQQVTLSCSPISGHRSVSWYQQTPGQGLQFLFEYFSETQRNKGNFPGRFSGRQFSNSRSEMNVSTLELGDSALYLCASRMGGTSGPSSYNEQFFGPGTRLTVL.

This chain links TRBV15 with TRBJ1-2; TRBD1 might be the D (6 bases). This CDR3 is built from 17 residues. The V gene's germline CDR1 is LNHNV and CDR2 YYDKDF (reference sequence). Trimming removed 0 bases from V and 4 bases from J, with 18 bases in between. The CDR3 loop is CATSRDPHQQGAYGYTF. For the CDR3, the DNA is TGTGCCACCAGCAGAGATCCCCATCAACAGGGAGCCTATGGCTACACCTTC.

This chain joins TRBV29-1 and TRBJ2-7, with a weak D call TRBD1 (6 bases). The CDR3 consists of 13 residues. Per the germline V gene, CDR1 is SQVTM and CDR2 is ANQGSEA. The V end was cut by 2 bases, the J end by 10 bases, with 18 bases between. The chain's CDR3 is CSVELGQRNGQYF. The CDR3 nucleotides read TGCAGCGTTGAACTCGGACAGAGAAACGGCCAGTACTTC.

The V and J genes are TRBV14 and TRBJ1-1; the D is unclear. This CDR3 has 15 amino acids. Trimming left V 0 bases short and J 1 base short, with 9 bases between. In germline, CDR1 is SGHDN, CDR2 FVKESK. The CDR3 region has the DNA TGTGCCAGCAGCCAAGATAGCGCTTGGAACACTGAAGCTTTCTTT. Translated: CASSQDSAWNTEAFF.

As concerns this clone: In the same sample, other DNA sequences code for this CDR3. Here the CDR3 reads CASSPRGLAGGELFF. CDR3 DNA: TGTGCCAGCAGCCCGAGGGGACTAGCGGGAGGGGAGCTGTTTTTT. The chain combines TRBV9 with TRBJ2-2; TRBD2 matches 13 bases. The CDR3 totals 15 residues. Germline loops: CDR1 SGDLS, CDR2 YYNGEE. The V gene end was trimmed by 4 bases and the J gene end by 8 bases; junction bases not matched to a gene: 5. The full variable domain, completed using reference TRBV9 and TRBJ2-2, is DSGVTQTPKHLITATGQRVTLRCSPRSGDLSVYWYQQSLDQGLQFLIQYYNGEERAKGNILERFSAQQFPDLHSELNLSSLELGDSALYFCASSPRGLAGGELFFGEGSRLTVL.

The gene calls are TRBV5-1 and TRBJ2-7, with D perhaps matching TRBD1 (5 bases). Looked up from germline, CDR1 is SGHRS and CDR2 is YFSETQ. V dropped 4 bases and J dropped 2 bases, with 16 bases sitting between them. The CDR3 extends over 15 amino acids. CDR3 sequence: CASSPVVDSTYEQYF. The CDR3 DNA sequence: TGCGCCAGCAGCCCGGTAGTAGACAGTACCTACGAGCAGTACTTC.

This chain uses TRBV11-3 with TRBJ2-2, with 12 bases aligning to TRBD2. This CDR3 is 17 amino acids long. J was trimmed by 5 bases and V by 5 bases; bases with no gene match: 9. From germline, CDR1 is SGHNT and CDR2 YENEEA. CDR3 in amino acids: CASSPPGLAGLTGELFF. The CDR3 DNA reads TGTGCCAGCAGCCCCCCGGGACTAGCGGGCCTGACCGGGGAGCTGTTTTTT.

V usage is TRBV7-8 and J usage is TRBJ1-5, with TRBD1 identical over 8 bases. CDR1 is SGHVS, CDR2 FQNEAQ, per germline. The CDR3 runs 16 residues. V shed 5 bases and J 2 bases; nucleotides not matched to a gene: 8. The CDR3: CASSGQGSHGNQPQHF. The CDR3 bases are TGTGCCAGCAGCGGACAGGGAAGTCATGGCAATCAGCCCCAGCATTTT.

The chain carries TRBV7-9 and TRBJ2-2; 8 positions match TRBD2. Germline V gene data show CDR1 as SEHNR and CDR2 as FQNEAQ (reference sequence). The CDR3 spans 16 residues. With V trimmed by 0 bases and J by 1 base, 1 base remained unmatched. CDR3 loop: CASSLAGLENTGELFF. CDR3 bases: TGTGCCAGCAGCTTAGCGGGACTAGAGAACACCGGGGAGCTGTTTTTT.

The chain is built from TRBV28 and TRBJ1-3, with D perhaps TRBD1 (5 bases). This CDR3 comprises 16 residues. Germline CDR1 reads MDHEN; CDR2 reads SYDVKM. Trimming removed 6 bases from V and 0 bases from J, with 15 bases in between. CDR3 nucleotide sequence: TGTGCCAGCAGCCCATCAGGGATACTCTCTGGAAACACCATATATTTT. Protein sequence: CASSPSGILSGNTIYF.